This T cell receptor beta chain was captured in a study of T cells expressing NK-cell markers. Overall study: Of eight sequenced donors, seven were HCMV-seropositive and one HCMV-seronegative. Study conclusions and caveats: Several of the donors also had these clonotypes leading their CD3+CD56-NKG2C+ fraction.

A remark on this clonotype: What it recognizes is unknown.

The germline gives CDR1 DFQATT, CDR2 SNEGSKA (reference sequence). There are 13 residues in the CDR3. Template switching by 5'RACE with UMIs generated the TCR beta cDNA. From the 5' RACE reads, TCRdb lists one entry per CDR3 protein and no DNA. The table lists about 460,000 distinct CDR3 sequences. The material sequenced was blood T cells: a sorted CD56 or NKG2C T cell subset, CD4+ or CD8+ T cells, or bulk PBMC T cells (not recorded which). This TCR came from a woman between 50 and 59 years old in good health. The V call is TRBV20-1, the J call TRBJ1-2. The CDR3 sequence: CSAPPPAWYGYTF.